Sequencing of this TCR beta chain was carried out in a study of low-dose radiotherapy and immunotherapy resistance in tumors. Study background: Nivolumab was given to patients as a 240 mg flat dose every two weeks, and ipilimumab at 1 mg/kg every six weeks. Both were delivered intravenously. Every two weeks, cyclophosphamide 200 mg/m2 was infused one day before radiation plus immunotherapy. Alpha and beta chains were covered, as first-strand cDNA relied on TRAV- and TRBV-specific primers.

This clonotype was recorded at least ten times. Germline CDR1 and CDR2: SGHAT and FQNNGV. This CDR3 has 13 residues. Trimming took off 2 bases at V and 1 base at J, with 5 bases between the two ends. TCRs underwent roughly 19 PCR cycles of amplification with a constant-region primer and V-primer adapter. Each CDR3 protein gets one entry after TCRdb re-called the reads with MiXCR. The table includes tens of thousands of distinct CDR3 sequences, approximately 12% detected once. Time point reported: before trial treatment. Nivolumab, ipilimumab, aspirin, low-dose cyclophosphamide and low-dose radiotherapy were given to donors.

The specimen comprised PBMCs, sampled before treatment. The sequence derives from a female donor with ovarian cancer. The chain is built from TRBV11-2 and TRBJ1-1, with D unresolved. The CDR3 here is CASSLKQNTEAFF. The CDR3 nucleotides are TGTGCCAGCAGCTTAAAACAGAACACTGAAGCTTTCTTT.